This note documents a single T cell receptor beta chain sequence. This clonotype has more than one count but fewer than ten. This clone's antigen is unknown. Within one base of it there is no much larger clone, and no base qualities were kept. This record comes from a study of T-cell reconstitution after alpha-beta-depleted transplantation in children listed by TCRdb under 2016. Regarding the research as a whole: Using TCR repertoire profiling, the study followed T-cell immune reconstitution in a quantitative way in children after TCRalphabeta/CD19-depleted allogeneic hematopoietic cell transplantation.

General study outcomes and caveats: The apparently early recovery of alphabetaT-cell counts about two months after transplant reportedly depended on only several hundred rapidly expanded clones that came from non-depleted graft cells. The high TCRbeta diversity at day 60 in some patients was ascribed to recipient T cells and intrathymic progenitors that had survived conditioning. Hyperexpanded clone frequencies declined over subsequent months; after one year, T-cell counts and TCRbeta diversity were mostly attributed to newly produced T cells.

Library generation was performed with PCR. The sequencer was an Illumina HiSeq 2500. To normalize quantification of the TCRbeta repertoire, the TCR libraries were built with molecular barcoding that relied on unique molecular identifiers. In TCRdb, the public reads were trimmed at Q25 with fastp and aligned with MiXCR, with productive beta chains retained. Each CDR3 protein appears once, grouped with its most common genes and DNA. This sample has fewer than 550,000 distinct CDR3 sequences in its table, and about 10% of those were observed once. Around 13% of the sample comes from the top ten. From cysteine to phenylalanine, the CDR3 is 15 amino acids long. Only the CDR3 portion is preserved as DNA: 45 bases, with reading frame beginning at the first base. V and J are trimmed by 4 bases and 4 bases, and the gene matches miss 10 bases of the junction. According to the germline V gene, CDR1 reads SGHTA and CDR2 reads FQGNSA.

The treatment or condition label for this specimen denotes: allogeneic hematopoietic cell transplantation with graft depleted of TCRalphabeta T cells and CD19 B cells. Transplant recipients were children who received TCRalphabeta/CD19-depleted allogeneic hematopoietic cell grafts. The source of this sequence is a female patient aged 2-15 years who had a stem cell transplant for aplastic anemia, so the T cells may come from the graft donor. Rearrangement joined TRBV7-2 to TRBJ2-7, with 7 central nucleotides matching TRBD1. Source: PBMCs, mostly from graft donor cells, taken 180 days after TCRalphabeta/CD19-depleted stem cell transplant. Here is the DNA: TGTGCCAGCAGCTATATACCGGGACAGTATTACGAGCAGTACTTC. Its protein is CASSYIPGQYYEQYF.